This TCR beta chain was captured in a study of beta chain features in type 1 diabetes. Study findings and constraints: The naive, central memory and Treg TCRB repertoires showed an apparent similarity that was greater among patients than among healthy donors. All four CD4+ subsets of Type 1 diabetes patients contained TCRB CDR3s that were moderately but significantly shorter.

CD45RO/CCR7/CD25/CD127/CD95/CD27 sorting isolated CD4+ naive, central memory, regulatory and stem cell-like memory cells. Of the isolated RNA, all was reverse transcribed, and so the sequenced material was expressed TCRB transcripts. Clones were read by immunoSEQ multiplex PCR, and TCRdb kept only the in-frame ones, dropping some. The table has about 13,000 clones, 35% to 55% seen once; the top ten hold more than 0.75%. The CDR3 runs 16 residues. Trimming removed 2 bases from V and 3 bases from J, with 16 bases in between. The V gene's germline CDR1 is KGHSH and CDR2 LQKENI. With regard to this clone: Its target is not known.

Material: stem cell memory CD4+ T cells from blood. This chain uses TRBV18 with TRBJ1-2, with D unresolved. This sequence was found in a young man in good health. The CDR3 spells CASSPSLQGGDYGYTF. The CDR3 DNA follows: TGTGCCAGCTCACCAAGTCTCCAAGGCGGCGACTATGGCTACACCTTC.